The 20 T cell receptor beta chains below come from one sample, sequenced in a study of shared clonotypes between healthy human individuals. Assay used: immunoSEQ multiplex PCR; TCRdb lists only in-frame clones, some missing. Of more than 1,200,000 clones listed, less than 99% were seen once; the top ten hold roughly 0.35%. Specimen: naive CD4+ T cells sorted from blood. Subset defined: CD45RA+ positively selected. The receptors were sampled from a man aged 30 to 45 in good health.

The chain joins TRBV4-1 to TRBJ1-1, with 10 bases identical to TRBD1. Germline CDR1 MGHRA, CDR2 YSYEKL. V trimming: 0 bases; J trimming: 2 bases; junction bases outside the gene matches: 9. The CDR3 extends over 18 amino acids. CDR3 residues: CASSQERTGGLQNTEAFF. The DNA for the CDR3 is TGCGCCAGCAGCCAAGAACGGACAGGGGGTTTGCAAAACACTGAAGCTTTCTTT.

In the case of this clone: Other DNA sequences from this sample encode an identical CDR3 as well. This rearrangement joins TRBV5-1 to TRBJ2-7; D possibly matches TRBD1 or TRBD2 (5 bases each). The CDR3 consists of 13 residues. Trimming shortened V by 0 bases and J by 6 bases, and 10 bases separated the two germline ends. Germline V CDR1 and CDR2: SGHRS, YFSETQ. The CDR3 nucleotides read TGCGCCAGCAGCTTGGATCCTGGGGGCGAGCAGTACTTC. Translating it yields CASSLDPGGEQYF.

DNA of the CDR3: TGTGCCAGCAGCTTCGGGACAGCAGTTTACTACGAGCAGTACTTC. Translated: CASSFGTAVYYEQYF. V and J are TRBV5-8 and TRBJ2-7; 7 nucleotides align to TRBD1. The CDR3 has 15 amino acids. V trimming: 2 bases; J trimming: 3 bases; junction bases outside the gene matches: 8. CDR1 is SGHTS, CDR2 YDEGEE, per germline.

V is TRBV5-1 and J is TRBJ2-1, with TRBD2 matching 12 bases. The ends lost 4 bases at V and 6 bases at J; junction bases unmatched: 8. The CDR3 has 16 residues. Germline assignment: CDR1 SGHRS and CDR2 YFSETQ. In DNA, the CDR3 is TGCGCCAGCAGCCCCCCTAGCGGGAGGGCCGGCAATGAGCAGTTCTTC. This codes for CASSPPSGRAGNEQFF. The whole variable domain, remainder taken from reference TRBV5-1 and TRBJ2-1, is KAGVTQTPRYLIKTRGQQVTLSCSPISGHRSVSWYQQTPGQGLQFLFEYFSETQRNKGNFPGRFSGRQFSNSRSEMNVSTLELGDSALYLCASSPPSGRAGNEQFFGPGTRLTVL.

This rearrangement joins TRBV6-1 to TRBJ2-7, with 10 bases that match TRBD1. This CDR3 contains 18 residues. The J segment lost 3 bases and the V segment lost 3 bases, leaving 14 bases of the junction unmatched. The germline gives CDR1 MNHNS, CDR2 SASEGT. CDR3 bases: TGTGCCAGCAGTGACCCATACCCCTGGGACAGGGGAATCTACGAGCAGTACTTC. Protein: CASSDPYPWDRGIYEQYF.

The chain combines TRBV18 with TRBJ2-7; 10 bases match TRBD1. Germline-derived CDR1 and CDR2 are KGHSH and LQKENI. V lost 4 bases to trimming and J lost 3 bases; unmatched junction nucleotides: 3. The CDR3 contains 14 residues. CDR3 sequence reads: CASSLGQGGYEQYF. In nucleotides, the CDR3 is TGTGCCAGCTCACTAGGACAGGGGGGCTACGAGCAGTACTTC.

V gene TRBV4-2 combines with J gene TRBJ2-3, with 11 bases aligning to TRBD2. Looked up from germline, CDR1 is LGHNA and CDR2 is YNFKEQ. V trimming: 4 bases; J trimming: 3 bases; junction bases outside the gene matches: 3. There are 15 residues in the CDR3. The CDR3 protein is CASSLGLAGTDTQYF. The DNA of the CDR3 is TGTGCCAGCAGCCTCGGACTAGCGGGTACAGATACGCAGTATTTT.

To note about this clone: The sample carries other DNA sequences with the same CDR3. The V call is TRBV28, the J call TRBJ1-5; D gene unclear. CDR1 and CDR2 from the germline V gene are MDHEN and SYDVKM. CDR3 size: 12 residues. The ends were cut back, 3 bases at V and 6 bases at J, with 6 bases in the middle. Written as DNA, the CDR3 is TGTGCCAGCAGTTTGGGCCGTCAGCCCCAGCATTTT. It specifies CASSLGRQPQHF.

This clone was counted once. The sample has other DNA sequences that encode this CDR3 too. The chain employs TRBV18 and TRBJ2-5, with TRBD2 matching over 7 bases. The CDR3 is 13 residues long. Trimming removed 5 bases from V and 2 bases from J; junction bases left unmatched: 2. Germline values: CDR1 KGHSH, CDR2 LQKENI. CDR3 in DNA: TGTGCCAGCTCAGCGGGGGTACAAGAGACCCAGTACTTC. Protein: CASSAGVQETQYF.

The chain recombines TRBV6-5 with TRBJ2-3; D tentatively reads TRBD1 or TRBD2 (5 bases each). Germline V gene sequence: CDR1 MNHEY, CDR2 SVGAGI. The CDR3 covers 14 residues. Trimming took 6 bases from V and 4 from J, leaving 14 bases between them. The CDR3 loop reads CASRSRGVADTQYF. In DNA form, the CDR3 reads TGTGCCAGCAGGAGTAGGGGAGTAGCAGATACGCAGTATTTT.

J is TRBJ2-5 and V is TRBV7-2; 9 nucleotides agree with TRBD1. Germline assignment: CDR1 SGHTA and CDR2 FQGNSA. The CDR3 has 16 amino acids. V was pared by 1 base and J by 1 base, with 4 bases of the junction left unmatched. The CDR3 nucleotides read TGTGCCAGCAGCTTAGGGGACAGGGAAGTCCAAGAGACCCAGTACTTC. Translation: CASSLGDREVQETQYF.

The chain links TRBV7-7 to TRBJ2-3; D might be TRBD1 (5 bases). CDR3 length: 15 residues. CDR1 is SSHAT, CDR2 FNYEAQ, per germline (reference sequence). The CDR3 loop is CAPLSHDSAADTQYF. The CDR3 DNA sequence: TGTGCTCCCTTATCCCATGACAGTGCCGCAGATACGCAGTATTTT.

This chain links TRBV11-3 with TRBJ2-1, with D possibly being TRBD1 or TRBD2 (5 bases each). CDR1 is SGHNT and CDR2 is YENEEA in the germline V gene. This CDR3 spans 11 amino acids. Deletions cut 5 bases from V and 10 bases from J, with 9 bases between. CDR3 protein: CASSRGEEQFF. In nucleotides, the CDR3 is TGTGCCAGCAGCCGAGGGGAGGAGCAGTTCTTC.

The chain is built from TRBV7-8 and TRBJ2-1; 14 bases are a match to TRBD2. The CDR3 has 21 residues. The germline gives CDR1 SGHVS, CDR2 FQNEAQ. Trimming cost V 3 bases and J 0 bases; bases outside gene matches: 13. The CDR3, as DNA: TGTGCCAGCAGCTTCCAACCCAGGGGACTAGCGGGAGTAGGCTCCTACAATGAGCAGTTCTTC. Its translation is CASSFQPRGLAGVGSYNEQFF.

The chain couples TRBV5-4 to TRBJ2-2; 10 nucleotides align to TRBD1. V dropped 5 bases and J dropped 6; count of bases not matched to a gene: 7. Germline CDR1 is SGHNT and CDR2 is YYREEE (reference sequence). The CDR3 totals 15 residues. The CDR3: CASRPGQGLSGELFF. The CDR3 nucleotides are TGTGCCAGCAGGCCGGGACAGGGGCTTTCCGGGGAGCTGTTTTTT.

This rearrangement joins TRBV5-8 to TRBJ2-3, with 8 bases that match TRBD1. Germline-derived CDR1 and CDR2 are SGHTS and YDEGEE. Trimming cost V 4 bases and J 0 bases; bases outside gene matches: 4. The CDR3 sequence is 15 residues long. CDR3 residues: CASSRDRPSTDTQYF. The CDR3 coding sequence is TGTGCCAGCAGCCGGGACAGGCCTAGCACAGATACGCAGTATTTT.

The V and J genes are TRBV7-2 and TRBJ2-5; D remains unclear. The V and J ends lost 8 bases and 5 bases respectively, with 9 bases between them. The CDR3 contains 11 residues. Germline V gene lookup returns CDR1 SGHTA and CDR2 FQGNSA. The CDR3 is CASGRRETQYF. As DNA, the CDR3 is TGTGCCAGCGGGCGTCGGGAGACCCAGTACTTC.

The V and J genes are TRBV6-1 and TRBJ1-5, with a possible D match to TRBD1 (5 bases). Between the trimmed V and J ends, which lost 8 bases and 0 bases, there was a span of 8 bases. CDR1 is MNHNS, CDR2 SASEGT, per germline. The CDR3 is 13 residues long. CDR3 sequence: CASDSYSNQPQHF. DNA for the CDR3: TGTGCCAGCGACAGTTATAGCAATCAGCCCCAGCATTTT.

The genes are TRBV29-1 and TRBJ2-3; TRBD2 matches 7 bases. J lost 5 bases, V lost 2 bases, and 10 bases had no gene match. The germline CDR1 and CDR2 sequences are SQVTM and ANQGSEA. CDR3 length: 15 amino acids. CDR3 amino acids: CSVERSGVNEDTQYF. CDR3 sequence (DNA): TGCAGCGTTGAAAGGAGCGGGGTAAACGAAGATACGCAGTATTTT.

The chain carries TRBV9 and TRBJ1-5; a possible D gene is TRBD1 (5 bases). CDR3 length: 15 residues. Germline V lookup: CDR1 SGDLS, CDR2 YYNGEE. The V end lost 4 bases, the J end lost 9 bases, and 20 bases lay between the germline ends. CDR3 region: CASSSRGDGASPQHF. In nucleotides, the CDR3 is TGTGCCAGCAGCTCTAGAGGGGACGGAGCTTCGCCCCAGCATTTT. The full variable domain, its missing parts supplied by reference TRBV9 and TRBJ1-5, is DSGVTQTPKHLITATGQRVTLRCSPRSGDLSVYWYQQSLDQGLQFLIQYYNGEERAKGNILERFSAQQFPDLHSELNLSSLELGDSALYFCASSSRGDGASPQHFGDGTRLSIL.